Listed below are T cell receptor beta chains from one sample, sequenced in a study of neurological immune-mediated disorders. Each CDR3 protein is one row after TCRdb ran MiXCR on the 5' RACE reads. The sample holds 84,000 or so distinct CDR3 sequences, 4.3% seen once. The sequenced sample consisted of PBMCs. The receptors come from a woman aged 55-75 years with multiple sclerosis. CDR3s include the opening cysteine and the closing phenylalanine or tryptophan. Each record gives: J gene, D gene, V gene, clone size, CDR3 DNA, CDR3 protein. A D gene is named only where the DNA matches it firmly. The listing skips clone size in some rows; elsewhere it reads once, few, many or a size class.

>TRBJ2-1|TRBD2|TRBV5-1|many
TGCGCCAGCAGCTTCGGGCTAGCGGGGGGGCGGAGCTCCTACAATGAGCAGTTCTTC
CASSFGLAGGRSSYNEQFF
>TRBJ2-7|TRBD2|TRBV20-1|many
TGCAGTGCTAGAACCAGCCTAAGCGGGGTAATAGTCTACGAGCAGTACTTC
CSARTSLSGVIVYEQYF
>TRBJ2-7|TRBD1|TRBV6-6|many
TGTGCCAGCAGTTACCCCTCTCAGGGGGCCTACGAGCAGTACTTC
CASSYPSQGAYEQYF
>TRBJ2-3|.|TRBV29-1|many
TGCAGCGTTGAGGAGGGGGGCACAGATACGCAGTATTTT
CSVEEGGTDTQYF
>TRBJ2-6|TRBD1|TRBV5-1|many
TGCGCCAGCAGCACTGGACAGGGGGCGTCTGGGGCCAACGTCCTGACTTTC
CASSTGQGASGANVLTF
>TRBJ2-5|.|TRBV10-3|many
TGTGCCATCAGTGTTACAACAGCACAAGAGACCCAGTACTTC
CAISVTTAQETQYF
>TRBJ2-3|TRBD2|TRBV27|many
TGTGCCAGCAGTTCCCGCTTTAGCGGGGGGCCCTTCACAGATACGCAGTATTTT
CASSSRFSGGPFTDTQYF
>TRBJ2-1|.|TRBV28|many
TGTGCCAGCAGTCCCGACAGCTACAATGAGCAGTTCTTC
CASSPDSYNEQFF
>TRBJ2-2|.|TRBV20-1|many
TGCAGTGCTAGGCTGATTGGGGGGCAGGGCGGGGAGCTGTTTTTT
CSARLIGGQGGELFF
>TRBJ2-2|.|TRBV20-1|many
TGCAGTGCTAGAGAATCTAGGACGAACACCGGGGAGCTGTTTTTT
CSARESRTNTGELFF
>TRBJ2-3|TRBD1|TRBV27|many
TGTGCCAGCCAGAATACAGGGGACCGTAGCACAGATACGCAGTATTTT
CASQNTGDRSTDTQYF
>TRBJ1-4|.|TRBV20-1|many
TGCAGTGCTAGCGGGACACCAACTAATGAAAAACTGTTTTTT
CSASGTPTNEKLFF
>TRBJ2-4|.|TRBV20-1|many
TGCAGTGCTCCGGGCAGGGTGGACAAAAACATTCAGTACTTC
CSAPGRVDKNIQYF
>TRBJ1-6|.|TRBV5-1|many
TGCGCCAGCAGCTTGCCGGGACCGGGGAATTCACCCCTCCACTTT
CASSLPGPGNSPLHF
>TRBJ1-1|TRBD1|TRBV29-1|many
TGCAGCGTTTCCCATGGACAGGCGAACACTGAAGCTTTCTTT
CSVSHGQANTEAFF
>TRBJ2-3|TRBD2|TRBV6-4|many
TGTGCCAGCAGTGCTAGCGGGGGGGCCACAGATACGCAGTATTTT
CASSASGGATDTQYF
>TRBJ1-2|.|TRBV29-1|many
TGCAGCGTTGAAGAGTTGAGGCATGGCTACACCTTC
CSVEELRHGYTF
>TRBJ2-7|.|TRBV6-6|many
TGTGCCAGCAGGACGACAGGCGAGCAGTACTTC
CASRTTGEQYF
>TRBJ2-1|.|TRBV18|many
TGTGCCAGCTCACCGGGGCAGACAAATGAGCAGTTCTTC
CASSPGQTNEQFF
>TRBJ1-1|.|TRBV29-1|many
TGCAGCGTGTCGTATGGCACTGAAGCTTTCTTT
CSVSYGTEAFF
>TRBJ1-4|TRBD1|TRBV5-1|many
TGCGCCAGCGGGGACAGGGGATATGGTGAAAAACTGTTTTTT
CASGDRGYGEKLFF
>TRBJ2-1|TRBD1|TRBV11-2|many
TGTGCCAGCAGCGTCGACAGGGGGAGCCACAATGAGCAGTTCTTC
CASSVDRGSHNEQFF
>TRBJ2-3|.|TRBV18|many
TGTGCCAGCTCACCACCCGCTAGCACAGATACGCAGTATTTT
CASSPPASTDTQYF
>TRBJ2-5|.|TRBV7-9|many
TGTGCCAGCAGCGCCCAGGACCTCATCTGGTACTTC
CASSAQDLIWYF
>TRBJ1-1|TRBD1|TRBV5-1|many
TGCGCCAGCAGCTTGTCCGGGACAGGGGTCCCTGAAGCTTTCTTT
CASSLSGTGVPEAFF
>TRBJ1-1|.|TRBV5-1|many
TGCGCCAGCAGCTTGGACCACCTCACTGAAGCTTTCTTT
CASSLDHLTEAFF
>TRBJ2-1|TRBD2|TRBV5-1|many
TGCGCCAGCAGCTTGGAGGCGACCCAGCGGGGGTCCAATGAGCAGTTCTTC
CASSLEATQRGSNEQFF
>TRBJ1-2|.|TRBV5-1|many
TGCGCCAGCAGCTTGGGGCCCGACAGGAGAAACTATGGCTACACCTTC
CASSLGPDRRNYGYTF
>TRBJ1-2|TRBD1|TRBV7-9|many
TGTGCCAGCAGCCAGGACAGGGCCTCCTATGGCTACACCTTC
CASSQDRASYGYTF
>TRBJ2-7|TRBD1|TRBV6-5|.
TGTGCCAGCAGGGGGACAGGGAGGACCTACGAGCAGTACTTC
CASRGTGRTYEQYF
>TRBJ2-7|.|TRBV12-3/TRBV12-4|many
TGTGCCAGCAGTCCCTTCGGACGTCTGGGCGAGCAGTACTTC
CASSPFGRLGEQYF
>TRBJ2-5|.|TRBV5-1|many
TGCGCCAGCAGCCAGGACCCTTTAACAGGGACCCAGTACTTC
CASSQDPLTGTQYF
>TRBJ2-3|.|TRBV20-1|many
TGCAGTCTACAAGTCCCCCCCCTTCGGGGGACAGATACGCAGTATTTT
CSLQVPPLRGTDTQYF
>TRBJ2-7|TRBD2|TRBV6-5|many
TGTGCCAGCAGTTGGCTAGCGGGGGGGCTTTCGTACGAGCAGTACTTC
CASSWLAGGLSYEQYF
>TRBJ2-2|.|TRBV5-1|many
TGCGCCAGCAGCTTGGGCGTTAACACCGGGGAGCTGTTTTTT
CASSLGVNTGELFF
>TRBJ2-7|TRBD1|TRBV2|many
TGTGCCAGCAGGGAACAGGGGGCTAGGATCACCGAGCAGTACTTC
CASREQGARITEQYF
>TRBJ2-7|.|TRBV10-3|many
TGTGCCATCAGTGAGTCTAGACAGCTCTACGAGCAGTACTTC
CAISESRQLYEQYF
>TRBJ2-7|.|TRBV29-1|many
TGCAGCGTTGGATTTGGCAGGGTGCGGGAGCAGTACTTC
CSVGFGRVREQYF
>TRBJ1-2|.|TRBV5-1|many
TGCGCCAGCAGCTCACGATCACAGGGTATGGGCTACACCTTC
CASSSRSQGMGYTF
>TRBJ2-1|TRBD1|TRBV12-3/TRBV12-4|many
TGTGCCAGCACTAATCCGCCCGGGACAGGGGGCGAGGTGTTCTTC
CASTNPPGTGGEVFF
>TRBJ1-1|.|TRBV5-1|.
TGCGCCAGCAGGGTGCGACTGAACACTGAAGCTTTCTTT
CASRVRLNTEAFF
>TRBJ2-5|TRBD1|TRBV20-1|many
TGCAGTGCCGACAGGGCTGGGGAGACCCAGTACTTC
CSADRAGETQYF
>TRBJ1-5|.|TRBV7-2|many
TGTGCCAGCAGCTCACAGGGAAATCAGCCCCAGCATTTT
CASSSQGNQPQHF
>TRBJ2-7|TRBD1|TRBV20-1|many
TGCAGTGCTGACGGGACAGTAACCTACGAGCAGTACTTC
CSADGTVTYEQYF
>TRBJ1-3|.|TRBV18|many
TGTGCCAGCTCACCACCGTCAGGGACTGGAAACACCATATATTTT
CASSPPSGTGNTIYF
>TRBJ2-1|TRBD2|TRBV12-3/TRBV12-4|many
TGTGCCAGCAGCCCCATCTTGGGGGGAGGGGTCTTC
CASSPILGGGVF
>TRBJ2-2|.|TRBV5-1|few
TGCGCCAGCAGCTTAAGGGTCGCTCTGATGAACACCGGGGAGCTGTTTTTT
CASSLRVALMNTGELFF
>TRBJ1-1|.|TRBV7-9|many
TGTGCCAGCAGCTTAGGTTTGGGGATGAACACTGAAGCTTTCTTT
CASSLGLGMNTEAFF
>TRBJ2-2|.|TRBV7-8|many
TGTGCCAGCAGGATCGGCGGGGAGCTGTTTTTT
CASRIGGELFF
>TRBJ2-5|TRBD2|TRBV20-1|many
TGCAGTGCTAGGACTAGCGGGGACCCACAGACCCAGTACTTC
CSARTSGDPQTQYF
>TRBJ2-7|.|TRBV18|.
TGTGCCAGCTCACTAACCAACGGACCTACTTACGAGCAGTACTTC
CASSLTNGPTYEQYF
>TRBJ1-1|TRBD1|TRBV20-1|many
TGCAGTGCTAGCAGGGGGTTACCCATGAACACTGAAGCTTTCTTT
CSASRGLPMNTEAFF
>TRBJ2-5|.|TRBV7-2|many
TGTGCCAGCAGCTTAGGGGGGAACCAAGAGACCCAGTACTTC
CASSLGGNQETQYF
>TRBJ1-2|TRBD1|TRBV20-1|.
TGCAGTGCAGGGGACAGTTCTAACTATGGCTACACCTTC
CSAGDSSNYGYTF
>TRBJ2-7|.|TRBV15|many
TGTGCCACCAGCAGAGATCGGAACGTGGCACCTTACGAGCAGTACTTC
CATSRDRNVAPYEQYF